This T cell receptor beta chain originates from a study of blood T cell repertoires in COVID-19. Turning to the study itself: Both acute and convalescent COVID-19 samples were obtained from the United States, Italy and Spain. PBMCs, B-cell-depleted T cells, or T cells provided the cDNA or gDNA that made up the material.

As originally analysed: Nucleated cell number was recorded as an estimate derived from reference gene primer amplification. Here immunoSEQ multiplex PCR was the method, and the copy in TCRdb shows in-frame clones only, minus some. V and J calls and clone size come straight from that table; D and trimming were deduced from the DNA. The sample carries fewer than 300,000 clones, around 87% recorded once. Losses at the gene ends were 2 bases for V and 3 bases for J; bases not matched to a gene: 7. The CDR3 has 16 amino acids. Germline loops: CDR1 SGHRS, CDR2 YFSETQ. This clone was counted between two and nine times.

The receptor was derived from a woman aged 50 to 60 with acute or convalescent COVID-19. Source material: peripheral blood. The rearrangement uses TRBV5-1 and TRBJ2-7; 11 bases are shared with TRBD1. CDR3 residues: CASSLIGGTGGYEQYF. The CDR3 nucleotides are TGCGCCAGCAGCTTAATTGGCGGGACAGGGGGCTACGAGCAGTACTTC.